Listed below are T cell receptor beta chains from one sample, sequenced in a study of regulatory T cells in long-lasting Graves disease. TCRdb ran MiXCR on the multiplex PCR reads and lists one entry per CDR3 protein. The sample contains some 200,000 distinct CDR3 sequences, about 19% of which appear only once. These data also featured in a second study, about T cells in Graves' hyperthyroidism and ophthalmopathy.

The source material was peripheral blood mononuclear cells (PBMCs), sampled at new diagnosis, from a patient treated with antithyroid drugs. The receptors originated from a young woman with Graves disease. Both conserved end residues are part of each CDR3. The D gene is left open where the match is weak. Not every row has a clone size; where given, it reads once, few, many or a size class.

clone_size	j_call	v_call	d_call	cdr3_nt	cdr3_aa
many	TRBJ1-1	TRBV5-1	TRBD1	TGCGCCAGCAGCCCGTCCGGGACAGGAGACACTGAAGCTTTCTTT	CASSPSGTGDTEAFF
many	TRBJ2-6	TRBV30	NA	TGTGCCTGGGCTAGACAGGCCTCTGGGGCCAACGTCCTGACTTTC	CAWARQASGANVLTF
NA	TRBJ2-7	TRBV20-1	TRBD2	TGCAGTGCTTCCCGAGCGGGACTAGCGGGATCTCCGTACGAGCAGTACTTC	CSASRAGLAGSPYEQYF
NA	TRBJ2-4	TRBV2	NA	TGTGCCAGCAGTGGGGGAGCCAAAAACATTCAGTGCTTC	CASSGGAKNIQCF
many	TRBJ1-5	TRBV12-3/TRBV12-4	NA	TGTGCCAGCAGTTTGACTACAGGGTGGCAGCCCCAGCATTTT	CASSLTTGWQPQHF
many	TRBJ2-1	TRBV12-3/TRBV12-4	NA	TGTGCCAGCAAGGGTAGCGGCTACAATGAGCAGTTCTTC	CASKGSGYNEQFF
many	TRBJ2-2	TRBV20-1	TRBD2	TGCAGTGCTAATAGCGGGGCGGCCCCGAACACCGGGGAGCTGTTTTTT	CSANSGAAPNTGELFF
few	TRBJ1-3	TRBV11-2	NA	TGTGCCAGCAGCCACGGACAGTATGGAAACACCATATATTTT	CASSHGQYGNTIYF
few	TRBJ1-5	TRBV15	NA	TGTGCCACCAGCAGAGATGATATAGGCATGGCATATAGCAATCAGCCCCAGCATTTT	CATSRDDIGMAYSNQPQHF
many	TRBJ2-3	TRBV30	NA	TGTGCCCTAGACTTCGGCACAGATACGCAGTATTTT	CALDFGTDTQYF
many	TRBJ1-1	TRBV28	NA	TGTGCCAGCAGCCTTCCATCGCAGGCTTTCTTT	CASSLPSQAFF
many	TRBJ2-7	TRBV20-1	TRBD1	TGCAGTGCGAAGAAGGGACAGTTCTCCTACGAGCAGTACTTC	CSAKKGQFSYEQYF
NA	TRBJ2-5	TRBV11-2	NA	TGTGCCAGCAGCTTAGGCTTGATTAGCGGTTACCAAGAGACCCAGTACTTC	CASSLGLISGYQETQYF
many	TRBJ1-4	TRBV24-1	TRBD1	TGTGCCACCAGTGATCCCGATACAGGGGATGAAAAACTGTTTTTT	CATSDPDTGDEKLFF
many	TRBJ1-1	TRBV19	NA	TGTGCCAGTAGTATTCGGTCGGCAGCGGGGACTGAAGCTTTCTTT	CASSIRSAAGTEAFF
many	TRBJ1-5	TRBV30	TRBD1	TGTGCCTGGAGTCGACAGACAGGGGGAAACAATCAGCCCCAGCATTTT	CAWSRQTGGNNQPQHF
many	TRBJ2-1	TRBV5-1	TRBD2	TGCGCCAGCAGCTCCCTACTAGCGGGAGTTAACAATGAGCAGTTCTTC	CASSSLLAGVNNEQFF
NA	TRBJ2-3	TRBV9	NA	TGTGCCAGCAGCGTAGGGGTACTTAACACAGATACGCAGTATTTT	CASSVGVLNTDTQYF
many	TRBJ2-1	TRBV28	NA	TGTGCCAGCAGTCCTGCGAGAATGAAGGGAGACAATGAGCAGTTCTTC	CASSPARMKGDNEQFF
once	TRBJ2-7	TRBV7-9	NA	TGTGCCAGCAGCTTAGAAGTCTACGAGCAGTACTTC	CASSLEVYEQYF
few	TRBJ1-3	TRBV19	NA	TGTGCCACCAGGAGGGGCAGGAGCTCTGGAAACACCATATATTTT	CATRRGRSSGNTIYF
many	TRBJ1-1	TRBV28	NA	TGTGCCAGCAGAAATGTCATGGGTGCTGAAGCTTTCTTT	CASRNVMGAEAFF
NA	TRBJ2-7	TRBV2	NA	TGTGCCAGTCGCCCCCCAGGGGATACCTACGAGCAGTACTTC	CASRPPGDTYEQYF
NA	TRBJ2-4	TRBV4-2	TRBD2	TGTGCCAGCAGCCAAGGGGCGGGGGTGCCCAAAAACATTCAGTACTTC	CASSQGAGVPKNIQYF
many	TRBJ1-1	TRBV9	NA	TGTGCCAGCAGCCCTACGACAGTTATGAACACTGAAGCTTTCTTT	CASSPTTVMNTEAFF